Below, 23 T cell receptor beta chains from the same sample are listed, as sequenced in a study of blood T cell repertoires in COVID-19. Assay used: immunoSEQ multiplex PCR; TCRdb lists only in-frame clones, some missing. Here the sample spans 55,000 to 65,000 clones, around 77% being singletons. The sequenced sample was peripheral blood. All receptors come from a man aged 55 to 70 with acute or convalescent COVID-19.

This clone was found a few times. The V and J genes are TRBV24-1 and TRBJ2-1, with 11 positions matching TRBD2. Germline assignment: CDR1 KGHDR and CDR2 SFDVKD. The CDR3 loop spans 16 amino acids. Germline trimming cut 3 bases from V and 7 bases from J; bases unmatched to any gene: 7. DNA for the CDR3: TGTGCCACCAGTGATCCTCTAGCGGGGGGACGTAATGAGCAGTTCTTC. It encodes CATSDPLAGGRNEQFF.

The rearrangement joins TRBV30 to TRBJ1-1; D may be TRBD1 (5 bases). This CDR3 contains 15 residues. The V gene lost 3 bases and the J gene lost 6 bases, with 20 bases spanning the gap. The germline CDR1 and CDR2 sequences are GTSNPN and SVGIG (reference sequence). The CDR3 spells CAWRRLGGSYPEAFF. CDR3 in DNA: TGTGCCTGGAGGAGGTTGGGGGGGTCGTACCCTGAAGCTTTCTTT.

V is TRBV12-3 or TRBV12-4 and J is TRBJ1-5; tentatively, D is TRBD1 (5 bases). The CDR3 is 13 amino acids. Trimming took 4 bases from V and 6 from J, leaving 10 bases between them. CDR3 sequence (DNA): TGTGCCAGCAGTTGGCAGGGTGGTCAGCCCCAGCATTTT. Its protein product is CASSWQGGQPQHF.

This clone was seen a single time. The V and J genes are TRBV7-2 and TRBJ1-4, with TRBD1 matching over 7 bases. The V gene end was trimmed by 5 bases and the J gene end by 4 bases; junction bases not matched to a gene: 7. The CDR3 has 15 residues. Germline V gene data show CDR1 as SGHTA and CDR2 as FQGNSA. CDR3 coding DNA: TGTGCCAGCAGCCTCGGACAGGCGAGTAATGAAAAACTGTTTTTT. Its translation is CASSLGQASNEKLFF.

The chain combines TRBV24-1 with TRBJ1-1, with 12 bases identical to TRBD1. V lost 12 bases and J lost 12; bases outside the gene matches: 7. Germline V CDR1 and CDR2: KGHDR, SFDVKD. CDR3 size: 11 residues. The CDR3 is CAAGQGASTFF. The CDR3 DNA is TGTGCCGCGGGACAGGGGGCTTCGACTTTCTTT.

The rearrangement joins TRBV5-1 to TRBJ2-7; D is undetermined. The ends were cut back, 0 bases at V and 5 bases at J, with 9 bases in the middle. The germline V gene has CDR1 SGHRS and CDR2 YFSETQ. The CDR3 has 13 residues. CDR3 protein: CASSLAVENEQYF. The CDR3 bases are TGCGCCAGCAGCTTGGCGGTCGAGAACGAGCAGTACTTC.

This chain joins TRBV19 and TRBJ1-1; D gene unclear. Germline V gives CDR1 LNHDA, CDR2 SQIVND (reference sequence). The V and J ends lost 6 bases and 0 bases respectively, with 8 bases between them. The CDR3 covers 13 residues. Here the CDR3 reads CASRKQMNTEAFF. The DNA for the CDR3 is TGTGCCAGTAGAAAACAGATGAACACTGAAGCTTTCTTT.

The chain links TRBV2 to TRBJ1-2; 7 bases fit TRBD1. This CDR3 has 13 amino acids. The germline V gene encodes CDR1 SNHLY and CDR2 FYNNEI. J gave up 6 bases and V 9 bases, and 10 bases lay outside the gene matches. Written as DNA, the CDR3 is TGTGCCAGTGAAAGGGATACAGGGGATGGCTACACCTTC. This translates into CASERDTGDGYTF. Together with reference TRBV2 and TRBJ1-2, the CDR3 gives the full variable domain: EPEVTQTPSHQVTQMGQEVILRCVPISNHLYFYWYRQILGQKVEFLVSFYNNEISEKSEIFDDQFSVERPDGSNFTLKIRSTKLEDSAMYFCASERDTGDGYTFGSGTRLTVV.

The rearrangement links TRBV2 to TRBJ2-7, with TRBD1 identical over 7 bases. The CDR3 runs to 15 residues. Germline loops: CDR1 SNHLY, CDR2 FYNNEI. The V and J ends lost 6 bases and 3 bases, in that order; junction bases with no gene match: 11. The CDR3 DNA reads TGTGCCAGCAGCAGTTATGACAGGGACATCTACGAGCAGTACTTC. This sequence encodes CASSSYDRDIYEQYF.

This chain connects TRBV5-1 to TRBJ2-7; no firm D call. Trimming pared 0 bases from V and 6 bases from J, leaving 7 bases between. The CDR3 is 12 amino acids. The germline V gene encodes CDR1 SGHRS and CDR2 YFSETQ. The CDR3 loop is CASSLARSEQYF. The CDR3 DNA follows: TGCGCCAGCAGCTTGGCGCGAAGCGAGCAGTACTTC.

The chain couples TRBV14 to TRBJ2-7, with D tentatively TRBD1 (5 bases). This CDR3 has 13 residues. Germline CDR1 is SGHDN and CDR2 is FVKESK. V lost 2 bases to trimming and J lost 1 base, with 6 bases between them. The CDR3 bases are TGTGCCAGCAGCCAATCAGGGTCCTACGAGCAGTACTTC. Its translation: CASSQSGSYEQYF.

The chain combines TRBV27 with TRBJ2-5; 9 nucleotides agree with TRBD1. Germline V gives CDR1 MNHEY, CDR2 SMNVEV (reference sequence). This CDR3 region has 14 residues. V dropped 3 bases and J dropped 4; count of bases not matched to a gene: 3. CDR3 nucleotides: TGTGCCAGCAGTTTCCAGGGACAGGGAGAGACCCAGTACTTC. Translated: CASSFQGQGETQYF.

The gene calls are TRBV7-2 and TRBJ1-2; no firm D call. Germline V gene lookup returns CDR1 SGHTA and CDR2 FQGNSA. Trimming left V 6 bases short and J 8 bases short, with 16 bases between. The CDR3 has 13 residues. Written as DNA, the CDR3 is TGTGCCAGCAGTTTTATAGGAGATCAAGGCTACACCTTC. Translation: CASSFIGDQGYTF.

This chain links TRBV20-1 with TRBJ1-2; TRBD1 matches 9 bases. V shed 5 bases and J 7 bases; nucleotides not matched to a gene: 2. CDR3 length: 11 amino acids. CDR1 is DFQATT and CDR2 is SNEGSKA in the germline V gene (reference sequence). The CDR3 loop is CSAGQGRGYTF. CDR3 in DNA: TGCAGTGCTGGACAGGGGCGTGGCTACACCTTC.

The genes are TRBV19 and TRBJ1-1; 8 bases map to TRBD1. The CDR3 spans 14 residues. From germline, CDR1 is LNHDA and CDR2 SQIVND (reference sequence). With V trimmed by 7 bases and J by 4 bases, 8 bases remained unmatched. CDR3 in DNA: TGTGCCAGTACCGGACAGGGTTGGGGCACTGAAGCTTTCTTT. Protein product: CASTGQGWGTEAFF.

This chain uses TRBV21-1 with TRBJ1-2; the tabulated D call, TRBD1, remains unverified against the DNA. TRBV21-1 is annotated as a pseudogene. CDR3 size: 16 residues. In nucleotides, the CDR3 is TGTGCCAGCAGCAGACAGGGAACCGGAGGCTACTATGGCTACACCTTC. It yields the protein CASSRQGTGGYYGYTF.

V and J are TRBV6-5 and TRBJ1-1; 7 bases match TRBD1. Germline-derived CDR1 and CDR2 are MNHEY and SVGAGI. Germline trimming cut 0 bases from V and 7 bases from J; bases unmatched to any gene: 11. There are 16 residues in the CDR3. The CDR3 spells CASSYSGGLARNEAFF. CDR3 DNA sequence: TGTGCCAGCAGTTACTCAGGGGGCCTCGCACGGAATGAAGCTTTCTTT.

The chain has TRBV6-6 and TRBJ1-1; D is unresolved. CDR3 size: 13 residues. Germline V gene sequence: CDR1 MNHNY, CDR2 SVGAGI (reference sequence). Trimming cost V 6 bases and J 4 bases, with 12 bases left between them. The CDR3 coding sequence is TGTGCCAGCAGCGGGGAGAGGAGCACTGAAGCTTTCTTT. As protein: CASSGERSTEAFF.

CDR3 nucleotides: TGTGCCAGCAGCCTCTCGGGGACAGGGGGTTCAGATACGCAGTATTTT. Translating gives CASSLSGTGGSDTQYF. The chain joins TRBV5-4 to TRBJ2-3; 11 bases are shared with TRBD1. Germline V CDR1 and CDR2: SGHNT, YYREEE (reference sequence). The J segment lost 4 bases and the V segment lost 4 bases, leaving 8 bases of the junction unmatched. CDR3 length: 16 amino acids.

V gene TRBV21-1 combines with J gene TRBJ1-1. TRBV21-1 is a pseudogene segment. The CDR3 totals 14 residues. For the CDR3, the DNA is TGTGCCAGCAGCCTCAAGGGAGGGGGCACTGAAGCTTTCTTT. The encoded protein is CASSLKGGGTEAFF.

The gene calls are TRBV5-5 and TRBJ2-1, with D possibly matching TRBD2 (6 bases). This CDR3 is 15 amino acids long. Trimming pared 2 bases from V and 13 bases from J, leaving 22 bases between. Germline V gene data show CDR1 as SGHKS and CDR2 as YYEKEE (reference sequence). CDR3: CASSFDLGPGRRQFF. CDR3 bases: TGTGCCAGCAGCTTCGATTTGGGCCCGGGGAGGCGCCAGTTCTTC.

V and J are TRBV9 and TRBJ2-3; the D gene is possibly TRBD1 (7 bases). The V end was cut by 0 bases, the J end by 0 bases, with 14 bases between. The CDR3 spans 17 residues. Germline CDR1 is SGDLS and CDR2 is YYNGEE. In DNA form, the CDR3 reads TGTGCCAGCAGCGTAGCTCTCGGGGGACAGAGCACAGATACGCAGTATTTT. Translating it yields CASSVALGGQSTDTQYF.

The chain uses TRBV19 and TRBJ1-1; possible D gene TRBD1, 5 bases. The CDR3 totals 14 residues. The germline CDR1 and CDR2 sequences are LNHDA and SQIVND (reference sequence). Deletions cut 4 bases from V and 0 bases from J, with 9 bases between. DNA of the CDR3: TGTGCCAGTAGTAGGGGGGGTCTGAACACTGAAGCTTTCTTT. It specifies CASSRGGLNTEAFF.